The clone carrying this T cell receptor beta chain was detected only once. Profiled with immunoSEQ multiplex PCR; TCRdb holds only in-frame clones, not every one. Among roughly 64,000 clones, around nine tenths were seen once, and the ten largest hold more than 7.5%. This sample is drawn from a study of PD-1 blockade in classical Hodgkin lymphoma. The CDR3 has 16 residues. V lost 5 bases and J lost 3; bases outside the gene matches: 10. CDR1 and CDR2 (germline): SGHVS, FNYEAQ. Described time point: cycle 4 day 1 (C4D1), after five to seven weeks of nivolumab. Following autologous stem cell transplantation, relapse occurred in every patient, and exposure to brentuximab vedotin varied.

This rearrangement joins TRBV7-6 to TRBJ2-3; TRBD2 matches at 8 bases. The TCR comes from a human donor with classical Hodgkin lymphoma. Here the sequenced sample was peripheral blood mononuclear cells (PBMCs), taken before the fourth cycle of nivolumab. Here the CDR3 DNA reads TGTGCCAGCAGCAGAGCGGGGGCCTACAATACAGATACGCAGTATTTT. It yields the protein CASSRAGAYNTDTQYF.